The 8 T cell receptor delta chains listed next were all sequenced from one sample in a study of gammadelta T cells in human blood (TCRdb year 2020). Libraries came from RT-PCR. Sequencer: Illumina MiSeq. TCRdb reprocessed the public data with the CATT caller; entries with the same nucleotide sequence were combined afterwards. The sample table records roughly 1,100 delta-chain clones; about 34% of these occur just once. The ten largest clones capture approximately 20% of the sample. The sample taken for sequencing was Vgamma9Vdelta2 gamma-delta T cells from infant blood. These receptors originate from a human donor.

Concerning this clone: This likely traces to a read error, being one base from a far larger clone. The chain carries TRDV2 and TRDJ2; TRDD3 aligns across 9 bases. The CDR3 is made up of 16 amino acids. In germline, CDR1 is GEAIGNYY, CDR2 EKD. The CDR3: CACGTVGDTLTAQLFF. For the CDR3, the DNA is TGTGCCTGTGGCACCGTGGGGGATACTTTGACAGCACAACTCTTCTTT.

About this clone itself: Since a far larger clone is one base different, this is likely a read error. The V gene was identified as TRDV2, while no J gene was called; the table calls TRDD3, which could not be checked here. This CDR3 contains 20 residues. Germline CDR1 and CDR2: GEAIGNYY and EKD. The CDR3 DNA reads as TGTGCCTGTGACAATGTACTGGGGGATACTAGGTTAACTTTGACAGCACAACCCTTCTTT. It translates to CACDNVLGDTRLTLTAQPFF.

The chain employs TRDV2 and TRDJ3; TRDD3 matches at 11 bases. No J segment appears in TCRdb, so it was assigned here by matching the sequence to germline. J was trimmed by 2 bases and V by 0 bases; bases with no gene match: 5. The CDR3 is 19 amino acids. CDR1 and CDR2 from the germline V gene are GEAIGNYY and EKD. CDR3 loop: CACDTVGDTVTWDTRQMFF. DNA for the CDR3: TGTGCCTGTGACACCGTGGGGGATACGGTCACCTGGGACACCCGACAGATGTTTTTC.

About this clone itself: A far larger clone is off by one base, so a read error is likely. Different DNA sequences within this sample yield the same CDR3. The V and J genes are TRDV2 and TRDJ1; the match to TRDD3 covers 12 bases. Germline V gene data show CDR1 as GEAIGNYY and CDR2 as EKD. There are 17 residues in the CDR3. The CDR3: CACDPIPVLGDTDKLIF. The CDR3 DNA follows: TGTGCCTGTGATCCTATACCCGTACTGGGGGATACCGATAAACTCATCTTC.

Points on this clone: A far larger clone is one nucleotide away, so this likely arose from a read error. The rearrangement joins TRDV2 to TRDJ2; 13 bases are a match to TRDD3. V lost 1 base and J lost 5; bases outside the gene matches: 9. In germline, CDR1 is GEAIGNYY, CDR2 EKD. This CDR3 spans 18 amino acids. In DNA, the CDR3 is TGTGCCTGTGACACAAGTACTGGGGGATACGTAGGTACAGCACAACTCTTCTTT. Translating it yields CACDTSTGGYVGTAQLFF.

Concerning this clone: TCRdb's protein, taken from a much larger clone, differs from this DNA's translation at residue 5, likely owing to a read error; the protein displayed comes from the DNA. The chain has TRDV2 and TRDJ1; possibly TRDD3 for D (6 bases). V lost 3 bases and J 0 bases, leaving 13 bases between the germline ends. This CDR3 spans 15 amino acids. Germline lookup yields CDR1 GEAIGNYY and CDR2 EKD. The CDR3 region is CACDAVGVYTDKLIF. CDR3 DNA sequence: TGTGCCTGTGACGCCGTGGGGGTGTACACCGATAAACTCATCTTT.

Comment on this clone: A far bigger clonotype differs at one base, so this is likely a read error. Other nucleotide sequences from this sample produce the same CDR3. The rearrangement links TRDV2 to TRDJ2; 12 bases map to TRDD3. Because TCRdb records no J gene, it was assigned here through a match of the DNA to germline. Germline V gene lookup returns CDR1 GEAIGNYY and CDR2 EKD. The CDR3 covers 20 residues. Losses at the gene ends were 2 bases for V and 0 bases for J; bases not matched to a gene: 12. CDR3 protein: CACDNVLGDTRLTLTAQLFF. Here the CDR3 DNA reads TGTGCCTGTGACAACGTACTGGGGGATACTAGGTTAACTTTGACAGCACAACTCTTCTTT.

Sample share makes this clone medium-sized. The J gene is TRDJ3, the V gene TRDV2, with 11 positions matching TRDD3. In germline, CDR1 is GEAIGNYY, CDR2 EKD. This CDR3 has 18 residues. J lost 0 bases, V lost 3 bases, and 3 bases had no gene match. In nucleotides, the CDR3 is TGTGCCTGTGACCGTACTGGGGGATACTCCTGGGACACCCGACAGATGTTTTTC. Translation: CACDRTGGYSWDTRQMFF.